This paragraph reports one T cell receptor beta chain. Its antigen is not identified. The study ran its PCR with 60 Vbeta and 13 Jbeta primers. Produced via immunoSEQ multiplex PCR; TCRdb's table is partial and in-frame only. The sample consists of 100,000 to 150,000 clones, about 81% of them appearing once. The data are from a study of cytomegalovirus exposure and HLA in healthy donors. The study's findings and limits: When analyzed later, the rates of TCR association showed variation by HLA locus, with DRB1 the most and HLA-C the fewest.

The specimen sequenced was PBMCs. The origin of this receptor is a woman between 40 and 55 years old in good health and CMV-seropositive.

The CDR3 nucleotides are TGTGCCAGCAGCTTAGGGGGGCTTATACAAGAGACCCAGTACTTC. Its protein product is CASSLGGLIQETQYF. V is TRBV7-8 and J is TRBJ2-5; possible D gene TRBD1, 6 bases. The CDR3 contains 15 residues. Looked up from germline, CDR1 is SGHVS and CDR2 is FQNEAQ. Trimming stripped 1 base from V and 2 bases from J, with 11 bases between.